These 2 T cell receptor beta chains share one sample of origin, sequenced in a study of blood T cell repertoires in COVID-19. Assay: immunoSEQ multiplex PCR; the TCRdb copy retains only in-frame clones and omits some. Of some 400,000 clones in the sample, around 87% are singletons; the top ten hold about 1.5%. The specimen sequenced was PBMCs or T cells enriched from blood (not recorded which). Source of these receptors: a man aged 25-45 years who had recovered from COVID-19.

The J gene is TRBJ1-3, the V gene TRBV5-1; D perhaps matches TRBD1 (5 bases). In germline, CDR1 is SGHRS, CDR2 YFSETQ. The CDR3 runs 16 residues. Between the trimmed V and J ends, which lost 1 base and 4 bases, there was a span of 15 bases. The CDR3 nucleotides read TGCGCCAGCAGCTTGTTACCGGGGGACCTAGGAAACACCATATATTTT. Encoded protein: CASSLLPGDLGNTIYF.

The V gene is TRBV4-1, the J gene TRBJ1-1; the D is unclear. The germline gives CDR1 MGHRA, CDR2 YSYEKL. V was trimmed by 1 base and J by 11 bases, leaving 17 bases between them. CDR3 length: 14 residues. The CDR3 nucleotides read TGCGCCAGCAGCCAAGGTGTACTCACCGAGATGGCTTTCTTT. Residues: CASSQGVLTEMAFF.